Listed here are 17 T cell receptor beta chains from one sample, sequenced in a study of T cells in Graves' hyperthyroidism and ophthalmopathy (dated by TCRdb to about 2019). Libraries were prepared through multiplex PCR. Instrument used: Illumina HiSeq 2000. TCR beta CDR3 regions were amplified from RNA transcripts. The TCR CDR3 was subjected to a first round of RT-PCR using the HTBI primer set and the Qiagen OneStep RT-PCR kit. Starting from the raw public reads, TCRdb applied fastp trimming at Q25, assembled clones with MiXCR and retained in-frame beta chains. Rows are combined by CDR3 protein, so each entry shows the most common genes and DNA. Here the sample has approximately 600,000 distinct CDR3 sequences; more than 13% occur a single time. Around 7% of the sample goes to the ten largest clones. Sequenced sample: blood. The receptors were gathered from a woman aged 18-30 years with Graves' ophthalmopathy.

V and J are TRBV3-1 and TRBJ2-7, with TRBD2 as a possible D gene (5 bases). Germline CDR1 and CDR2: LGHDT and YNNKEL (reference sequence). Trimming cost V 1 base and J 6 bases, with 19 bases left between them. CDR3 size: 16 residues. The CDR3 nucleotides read TGTGCCAGCAGCCAAGCCGGGAACAGCCGTTTTACCGAGCAGTACTTC. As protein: CASSQAGNSRFTEQYF.

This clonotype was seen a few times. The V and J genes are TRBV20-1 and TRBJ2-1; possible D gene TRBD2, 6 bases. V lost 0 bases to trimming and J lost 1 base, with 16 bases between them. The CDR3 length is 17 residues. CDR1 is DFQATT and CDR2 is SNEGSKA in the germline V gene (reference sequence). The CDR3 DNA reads TGCAGTGCTAGAGATTGGGCGGGATCACTATCCTACAATGAGCAGTTCTTC. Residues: CSARDWAGSLSYNEQFF.

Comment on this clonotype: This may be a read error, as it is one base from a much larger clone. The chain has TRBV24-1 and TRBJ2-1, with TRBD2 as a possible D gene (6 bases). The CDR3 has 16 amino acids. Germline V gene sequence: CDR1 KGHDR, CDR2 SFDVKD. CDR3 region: CTTSDRGGSSYNEQFF. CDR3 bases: TGTACCACCAGTGATAGAGGAGGGAGCTCCTACAATGAGCAGTTCTTC.

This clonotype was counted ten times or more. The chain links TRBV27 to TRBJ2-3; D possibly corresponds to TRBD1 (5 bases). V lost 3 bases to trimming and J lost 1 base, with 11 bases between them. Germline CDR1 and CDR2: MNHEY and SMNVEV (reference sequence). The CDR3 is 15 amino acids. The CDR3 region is CASSLGLSGTDTQYF. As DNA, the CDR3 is TGTGCCAGCAGTTTGGGGCTATCAGGCACAGATACGCAGTATTTT.

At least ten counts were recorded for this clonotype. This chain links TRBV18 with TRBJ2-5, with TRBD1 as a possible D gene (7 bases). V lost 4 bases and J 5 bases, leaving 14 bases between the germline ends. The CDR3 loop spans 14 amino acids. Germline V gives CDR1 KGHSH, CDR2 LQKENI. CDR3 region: CASSQQGTRETQYF. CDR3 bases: TGTGCCAGCTCACAACAGGGGACTCGGGAGACCCAGTACTTC.

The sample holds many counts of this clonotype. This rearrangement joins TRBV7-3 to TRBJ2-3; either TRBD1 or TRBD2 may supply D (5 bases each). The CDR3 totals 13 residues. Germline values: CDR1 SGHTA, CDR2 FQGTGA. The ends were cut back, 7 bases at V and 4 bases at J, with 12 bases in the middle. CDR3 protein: CASKEATADTQYF. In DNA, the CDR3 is TGTGCCAGCAAGGAGGCGACAGCAGATACGCAGTATTTT.

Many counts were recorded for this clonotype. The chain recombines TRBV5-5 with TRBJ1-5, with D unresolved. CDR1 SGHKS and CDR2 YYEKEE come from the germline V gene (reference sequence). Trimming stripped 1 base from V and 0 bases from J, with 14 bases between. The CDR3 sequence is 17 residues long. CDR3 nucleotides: TGTGCCAGCAGCTTGAACTGGGGTCTTAATAGCAATCAGCCCCAGCATTTT. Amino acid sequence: CASSLNWGLNSNQPQHF.

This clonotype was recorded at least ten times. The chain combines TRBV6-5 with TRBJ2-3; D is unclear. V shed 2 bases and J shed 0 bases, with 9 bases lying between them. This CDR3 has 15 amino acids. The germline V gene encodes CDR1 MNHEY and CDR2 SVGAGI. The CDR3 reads CASSYRYGSTDTQYF. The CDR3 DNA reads TGTGCCAGCAGTTACCGCTATGGGAGCACAGATACGCAGTATTTT.

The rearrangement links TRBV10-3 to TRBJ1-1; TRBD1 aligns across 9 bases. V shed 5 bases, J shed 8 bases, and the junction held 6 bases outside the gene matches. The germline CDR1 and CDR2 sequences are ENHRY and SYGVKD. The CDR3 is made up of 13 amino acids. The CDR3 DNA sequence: TGTGCCATCAGTACGGGACAGGGTGAGGAAGCTTTCTTT. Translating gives CAISTGQGEEAFF.

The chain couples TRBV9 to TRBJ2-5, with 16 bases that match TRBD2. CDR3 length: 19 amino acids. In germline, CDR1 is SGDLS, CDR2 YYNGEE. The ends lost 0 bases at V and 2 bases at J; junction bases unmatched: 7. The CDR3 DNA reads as TGTGCCAGCAGCGTAGGGCCAGAGGGACTAGCGGGAGGGCAAGAGACCCAGTACTTC. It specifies CASSVGPEGLAGGQETQYF.

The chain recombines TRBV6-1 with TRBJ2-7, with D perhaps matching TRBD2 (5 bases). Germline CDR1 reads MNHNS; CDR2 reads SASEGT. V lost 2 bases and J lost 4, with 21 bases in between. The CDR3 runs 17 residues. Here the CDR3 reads CASSESGWPSFFYEQYF. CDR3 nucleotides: TGTGCCAGCAGTGAATCCGGGTGGCCTAGCTTTTTTTACGAGCAGTACTTC.

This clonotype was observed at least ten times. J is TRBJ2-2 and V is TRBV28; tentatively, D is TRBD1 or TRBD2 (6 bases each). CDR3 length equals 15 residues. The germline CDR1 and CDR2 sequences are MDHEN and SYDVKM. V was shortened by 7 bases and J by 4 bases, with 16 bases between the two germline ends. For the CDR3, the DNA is TGTGCCAGCACCTTCAGTGGAGGGGGCACCGGGGAGCTGTTTTTT. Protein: CASTFSGGGTGELFF.

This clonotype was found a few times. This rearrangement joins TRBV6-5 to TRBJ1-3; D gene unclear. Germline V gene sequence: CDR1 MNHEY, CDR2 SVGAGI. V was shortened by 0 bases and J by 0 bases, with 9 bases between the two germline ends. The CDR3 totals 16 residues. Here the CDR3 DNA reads TGTGCCAGCAGTTACTCGTTGGGGTCCTCTGGAAACACCATATATTTT. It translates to CASSYSLGSSGNTIYF.

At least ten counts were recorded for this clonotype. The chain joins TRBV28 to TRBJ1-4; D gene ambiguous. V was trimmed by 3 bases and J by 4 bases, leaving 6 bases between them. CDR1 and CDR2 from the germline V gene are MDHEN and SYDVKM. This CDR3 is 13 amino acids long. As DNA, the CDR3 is TGTGCCAGCAGTTTCAACAATAATGAAAAACTGTTTTTT. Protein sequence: CASSFNNNEKLFF.

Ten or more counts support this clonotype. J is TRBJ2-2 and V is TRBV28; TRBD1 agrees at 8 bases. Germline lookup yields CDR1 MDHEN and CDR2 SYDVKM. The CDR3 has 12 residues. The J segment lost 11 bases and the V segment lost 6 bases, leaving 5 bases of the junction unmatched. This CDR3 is CASRSQGAELFF. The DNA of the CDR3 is TGTGCCAGCAGGTCCCAGGGGGCCGAGCTGTTTTTT.

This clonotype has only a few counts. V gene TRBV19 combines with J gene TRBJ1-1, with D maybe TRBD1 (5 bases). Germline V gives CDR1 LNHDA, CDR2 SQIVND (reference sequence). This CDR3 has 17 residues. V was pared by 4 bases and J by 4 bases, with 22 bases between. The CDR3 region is CASSRGFVRGGSTEAFF. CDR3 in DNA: TGTGCCAGTAGTAGGGGTTTTGTGAGGGGTGGGAGCACTGAAGCTTTCTTT.

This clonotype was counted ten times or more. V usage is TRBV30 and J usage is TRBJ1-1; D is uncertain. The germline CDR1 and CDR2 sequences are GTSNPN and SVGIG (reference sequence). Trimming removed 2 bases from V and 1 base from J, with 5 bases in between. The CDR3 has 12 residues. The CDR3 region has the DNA TGTGCCTGGAGTCCCACGAACACTGAAGCTTTCTTT. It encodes CAWSPTNTEAFF.